This entry features one T cell receptor (beta chain) sequence. The authors' processing: Because ImmunoSEQ provided only junction sequences with no quality scores, the filtering differed. Assay used: immunoSEQ multiplex PCR; TCRdb lists only in-frame clones, some missing. V and J calls and clone size follow that table, whereas D and trimming were derived from the DNA. This table has about 2.4 million clones, roughly 92% appearing once. The entry originates in a study of shared clonotypes between healthy human individuals. The CDR3 is made up of 15 amino acids. Germline CDR1 reads GTSNPN; CDR2 reads SVGIG (reference sequence). Trimming removed 3 bases from V and 5 bases from J; junction bases left unmatched: 8.

The genes are TRBV30 and TRBJ2-2, with 8 bases lining up with TRBD1. The sample consisted of naive CD4+ T cells sorted from blood. Subset reported: CD45RA+ positively selected. This sequence was found in a young man in good health. The DNA for the CDR3 is TGTGCCTGGAGCTCAGGGGGCGGAGTTACCGGGGAGCTGTTTTTT. Translation: CAWSSGGGVTGELFF.